This T cell receptor beta chain comes out of a study of cytomegalovirus exposure and HLA in healthy donors. PCR used 60 Vbeta primers and 13 Jbeta primers. Clones were read by immunoSEQ multiplex PCR, and TCRdb kept only the in-frame ones, dropping some. There are approximately 120,000 clones in the sample; over 60% occur only once, and about 4.9% lies in the top ten. The study's findings and limits: The number of N-insertions in an Asian-associated ancestry cluster was reportedly below the 666-donor mean in a later analysis. Rare sequences made up most TCRs, while some public TCRs were found in many donors. The study labeled 180 or so TCR beta chains cytomegalovirus-associated. Analyses of presence/absence relied on an assumption of roughly uniform sequencing depth across donors.

Concerning this clone: Its antigen remains unidentified.

The material sequenced was PBMCs. The clonotype was recovered from a man aged 60 to 75 in good health and CMV-seropositive.

The CDR3 DNA reads as TGTGCCACCACCCCCGCCCGGGGCACTGAAGCTTTCTTT. Translation: CATTPARGTEAFF. V usage is TRBV28 and J usage is TRBJ1-1, with D uncertain. Germline CDR1 and CDR2: MDHEN and SYDVKM. The V gene lost 10 bases and the J gene lost 4 bases, with 16 bases spanning the gap. The CDR3 totals 13 residues.